This T cell receptor beta chain was sequenced for a study of blood T cell repertoires in COVID-19. Looking at the study overall: Specimens from acute and convalescent COVID-19 originated in the United States, Italy and Spain. The cDNA or gDNA used as material had been derived from T cells, B-cell-depleted T cells, or PBMCs.

In the authors' methods: Amplification from reference gene primers served as the basis for estimated nucleated cell counts. Some clones are missing from TCRdb's copy, which holds only in-frame ones; the method was immunoSEQ multiplex PCR. D and trimming were read from the DNA, whereas the V and J calls and clone size are those reported in that table. The sample contains tens of thousands of clones, around 80% of which appear only once. Germline V CDR1 and CDR2: KGHDR, SFDVKD. CDR3 length: 14 amino acids. The V gene end was trimmed by 0 bases and the J gene end by 9 bases; junction bases not matched to a gene: 4.

This chain connects TRBV24-1 to TRBJ2-1; 7 bases map to TRBD1. Material for sequencing was peripheral blood. The sequence came from a man aged 60 to 69 with acute or convalescent COVID-19. CDR3 amino acids: CATSDLTGVSEQFF. The CDR3 nucleotides are TGTGCCACCAGTGATTTGACAGGGGTGAGTGAGCAGTTCTTC.